Listed below are T cell receptor beta chains from one sample, sequenced in a study of post-analysis software for immune sequencing data. Via MiXCR, TCRdb re-called the PCR reads, giving one row per CDR3 protein. The table includes over 300,000 distinct CDR3 sequences, less than 40% detected once. Sequencing was performed on blood. Every receptor here comes from a girl under 18 with multiple sclerosis. CDR3s include the opening cysteine and the closing phenylalanine or tryptophan. Each record gives: D gene, clone size, V gene, J gene, CDR3 protein, CDR3 DNA. The D gene is left open where the match is weak. Where a row states a size, it is once, few, many or the class of an expanded clone; other rows omit it.

d_call: -; clone_size: many; v_call: TRBV9; j_call: TRBJ2-7; cdr3_aa: CASSPRTDSYEQYF; cdr3_nt: TGTGCCAGCAGCCCCCGGACAGACTCCTACGAGCAGTACTTC
d_call: -; clone_size: -; v_call: TRBV7-3; j_call: TRBJ2-2; cdr3_aa: CASSLQGFANTGELFF; cdr3_nt: TGTGCCAGCAGCTTACAGGGGTTCGCGAACACCGGGGAGCTGTTTTTT
d_call: -; clone_size: -; v_call: TRBV3-1; j_call: TRBJ2-1; cdr3_aa: CASSQGVTGASYNEQFF; cdr3_nt: TGTGCCAGCAGCCAAGGGGTAACAGGTGCATCTTACAATGAGCAGTTCTTC
d_call: -; clone_size: few; v_call: TRBV7-9; j_call: TRBJ1-5; cdr3_aa: CASSFIGKDNQPQHF; cdr3_nt: TGTGCCAGCAGCTTTATAGGTAAAGACAATCAGCCCCAGCATTTT
d_call: -; clone_size: -; v_call: TRBV4-3; j_call: TRBJ2-1; cdr3_aa: CASSRNYVNSYNEQFF; cdr3_nt: TGCGCCAGCAGCCGGAATTACGTTAACTCCTACAATGAGCAGTTCTTC
d_call: TRBD2; clone_size: few; v_call: TRBV20-1; j_call: TRBJ2-6; cdr3_aa: CSAFRTSGGAPGANVLTF; cdr3_nt: TGCAGTGCTTTTAGGACTAGCGGGGGGGCCCCGGGGGCCAACGTCCTGACTTTC
d_call: -; clone_size: -; v_call: TRBV25-1; j_call: TRBJ1-2; cdr3_aa: CASSEYGYADYGYTF; cdr3_nt: TGTGCCAGCAGTGAATACGGGTACGCCGACTATGGCTACACCTTC
d_call: -; clone_size: -; v_call: TRBV30; j_call: TRBJ2-7; cdr3_aa: CAWSVAATKAQYF; cdr3_nt: TGTGCCTGGAGTGTAGCGGCGACAAAAGCCCAGTACTTC
d_call: TRBD2; clone_size: many; v_call: TRBV7-2; j_call: TRBJ2-3; cdr3_aa: CASSLTSVSTDTQYF; cdr3_nt: TGTGCCAGCAGCCTAACTAGCGTGAGCACAGATACGCAGTATTTT
d_call: -; clone_size: -; v_call: TRBV7-9; j_call: TRBJ2-1; cdr3_aa: CASSRNDGGSSYNEQFF; cdr3_nt: TGTGCCAGCAGTAGAAACGACGGAGGGAGCTCCTACAATGAGCAGTTCTTC
d_call: TRBD2; clone_size: -; v_call: TRBV20-1; j_call: TRBJ2-5; cdr3_aa: CSARGASGNQETQYF; cdr3_nt: TGCAGTGCTAGAGGCGCTAGCGGGAACCAAGAGACCCAGTACTTC
d_call: TRBD1; clone_size: -; v_call: TRBV7-9; j_call: TRBJ2-1; cdr3_aa: CASSSRQGKGSYNEQFF; cdr3_nt: TGTGCCAGCAGCTCCAGACAGGGGAAGGGCTCTTACAATGAGCAGTTCTTC
d_call: TRBD1; clone_size: -; v_call: TRBV4-1; j_call: TRBJ1-5; cdr3_aa: CASSWKGGDVNQPQHF; cdr3_nt: TGCGCCAGCAGCTGGAAAGGGGGCGACGTGAATCAGCCCCAGCATTTT
d_call: TRBD1; clone_size: -; v_call: TRBV4-1; j_call: TRBJ2-1; cdr3_aa: CASSQPLGTGLSFF; cdr3_nt: TGCGCCAGCAGCCAACCCCTTGGGACAGGTTTATCGTTCTTC
d_call: TRBD1; clone_size: -; v_call: TRBV5-1; j_call: TRBJ2-1; cdr3_aa: CASSEADRAYNEQFF; cdr3_nt: TGCGCCAGCAGCGAGGCGGACAGGGCTTACAATGAGCAGTTCTTC
d_call: -; clone_size: -; v_call: TRBV4-1; j_call: TRBJ1-2; cdr3_aa: CASSHGDTNYGYTF; cdr3_nt: TGCGCCAGCAGCCATGGGGACACCAACTATGGCTACACCTTC
d_call: TRBD1; clone_size: -; v_call: TRBV7-9; j_call: TRBJ2-7; cdr3_aa: CASRRQGYYEQYF; cdr3_nt: TGTGCCAGCAGACGACAGGGGTACTACGAGCAGTACTTC
d_call: TRBD1; clone_size: -; v_call: TRBV29-1; j_call: TRBJ1-2; cdr3_aa: CSVEAGQNYGYTF; cdr3_nt: TGCAGCGTTGAGGCGGGACAGAACTATGGCTACACCTTC
d_call: -; clone_size: -; v_call: TRBV20-1; j_call: TRBJ2-7; cdr3_aa: CSARDLIRSGGSYEQYF; cdr3_nt: TGCAGTGCTAGAGATTTGATAAGATCTGGGGGAAGCTACGAGCAGTACTTC
d_call: -; clone_size: few; v_call: TRBV3-1; j_call: TRBJ1-4; cdr3_aa: CASSAEVSSMGEKLFF; cdr3_nt: TGTGCCAGCAGCGCCGAAGTTAGCAGTATGGGTGAAAAACTGTTTTTT
d_call: TRBD2; clone_size: -; v_call: TRBV28; j_call: TRBJ2-7; cdr3_aa: CATRLAGSSYEQYF; cdr3_nt: TGTGCCACCAGACTAGCGGGGAGCTCCTACGAGCAGTACTTC
d_call: -; clone_size: -; v_call: TRBV6-4; j_call: TRBJ2-5; cdr3_aa: CASSMTGSSYNEQYF; cdr3_nt: TGTGCCAGCAGCATGACGGGCAGCTCCTACAATGAGCAGTACTTC
d_call: -; clone_size: -; v_call: TRBV6-2/TRBV6-3; j_call: TRBJ2-7; cdr3_aa: CASRQQGTYEQYF; cdr3_nt: TGTGCCAGCAGACAACAGGGGACTTACGAGCAGTACTTC
d_call: -; clone_size: -; v_call: TRBV29-1; j_call: TRBJ2-7; cdr3_aa: CSVKTYEQYF; cdr3_nt: TGCAGCGTCAAGACCTACGAGCAGTACTTC
d_call: TRBD1; clone_size: -; v_call: TRBV7-9; j_call: TRBJ2-1; cdr3_aa: CASRPQGWNEQFF; cdr3_nt: TGTGCCAGCAGGCCACAGGGGTGGAATGAGCAGTTCTTC
d_call: -; clone_size: -; v_call: TRBV28; j_call: TRBJ2-5; cdr3_aa: CASTAGGVSGTQYF; cdr3_nt: TGTGCCAGCACCGCTGGAGGCGTTTCGGGGACCCAGTACTTC
d_call: -; clone_size: -; v_call: TRBV7-9; j_call: TRBJ2-6; cdr3_aa: CATAQASGANVLTF; cdr3_nt: TGTGCCACCGCCCAAGCCTCTGGGGCCAACGTCCTGACTTTC
d_call: TRBD1; clone_size: -; v_call: TRBV12-3/TRBV12-4; j_call: TRBJ1-5; cdr3_aa: CASSRQGRASNQPQHF; cdr3_nt: TGTGCCAGCAGCCGACAGGGGCGGGCAAGCAATCAGCCCCAGCATTTT
d_call: TRBD1; clone_size: -; v_call: TRBV19; j_call: TRBJ2-4; cdr3_aa: CASSGGSTKNIQYF; cdr3_nt: TGTGCCAGTTCAGGGGGTTCAACCAAAAACATTCAGTACTTC
d_call: -; clone_size: few; v_call: TRBV4-2; j_call: TRBJ2-7; cdr3_aa: CASSQRGQTYEQYF; cdr3_nt: TGTGCCAGCAGCCAACGTGGACAGACCTACGAGCAGTACTTC
d_call: TRBD1; clone_size: -; v_call: TRBV6-5; j_call: TRBJ1-2; cdr3_aa: CASSFRRDRNYGYTF; cdr3_nt: TGTGCCAGCAGTTTTCGCAGGGACAGAAACTATGGCTACACCTTC
d_call: -; clone_size: few; v_call: TRBV4-1; j_call: TRBJ1-4; cdr3_aa: CASSQDQGMLSNEKLFF; cdr3_nt: TGCGCCAGCAGCCAAGATCAAGGGATGTTGTCTAATGAAAAACTGTTTTTT
d_call: -; clone_size: -; v_call: TRBV27; j_call: TRBJ1-2; cdr3_aa: CASSSNLQGSDGYTF; cdr3_nt: TGTGCCAGCAGTTCAAACCTACAGGGTTCGGATGGCTACACCTTC
d_call: -; clone_size: -; v_call: TRBV18; j_call: TRBJ2-1; cdr3_aa: CASSPTMQGPSSYNEQFF; cdr3_nt: TGTGCCAGCTCACCCACCATGCAGGGGCCGAGCTCCTACAATGAGCAGTTCTTC
d_call: -; clone_size: few; v_call: TRBV15; j_call: TRBJ1-5; cdr3_aa: CATSTEGVYQPQHF; cdr3_nt: TGTGCCACCAGCACAGAGGGGGTTTATCAGCCCCAGCATTTT
d_call: TRBD1; clone_size: -; v_call: TRBV6-2/TRBV6-3; j_call: TRBJ2-1; cdr3_aa: CASRRQGRYNEQFF; cdr3_nt: TGTGCCAGCAGACGACAGGGGCGGTACAATGAGCAGTTCTTC
d_call: TRBD1; clone_size: few; v_call: TRBV9; j_call: TRBJ2-5; cdr3_aa: CASSTGQGQTQYF; cdr3_nt: TGTGCCAGCAGCACGGGACAGGGACAGACCCAGTACTTC
d_call: -; clone_size: -; v_call: TRBV5-1; j_call: TRBJ2-1; cdr3_aa: CASSPGTPKNEQFF; cdr3_nt: TGCGCCAGCAGCCCCGGGACTCCTAAAAATGAGCAGTTCTTC
d_call: -; clone_size: -; v_call: TRBV5-1; j_call: TRBJ2-1; cdr3_aa: CASSRRTLYNEQFF; cdr3_nt: TGCGCCAGCAGCCGTAGAACCCTCTACAATGAGCAGTTCTTC
d_call: TRBD1; clone_size: -; v_call: TRBV3-1; j_call: TRBJ1-1; cdr3_aa: CASSQYRGHRNTEAFF; cdr3_nt: TGTGCCAGCAGCCAATACAGGGGGCACAGGAACACTGAAGCTTTCTTT
d_call: TRBD1; clone_size: -; v_call: TRBV29-1; j_call: TRBJ2-1; cdr3_aa: CSVEGDRVNYNEQFF; cdr3_nt: TGCAGCGTTGAAGGAGACAGGGTCAACTACAATGAGCAGTTCTTC
d_call: -; clone_size: few; v_call: TRBV7-2; j_call: TRBJ2-3; cdr3_aa: CASSPFGRGLVADTQYF; cdr3_nt: TGTGCCAGCAGCCCCTTCGGACGGGGGCTAGTAGCAGATACGCAGTATTTT
d_call: -; clone_size: -; v_call: TRBV12-3/TRBV12-4; j_call: TRBJ1-1; cdr3_aa: CASSLRNRAAGTEAFF; cdr3_nt: TGTGCCAGCAGTTTAAGAAACAGGGCGGCGGGAACTGAAGCTTTCTTT